The 31 T cell receptor beta chains reported below all come from one sample, sequenced in a study of tumor and adjacent non-tumor tissue in lung cancer. RNA was extracted from bulk tissue without any cell sorting. This non-tumor lung sample came from over 3 cm beyond the tumor edge. TCRbeta libraries were built with three rounds of nested PCR, modified from ARM-PCR. MiXCR was run by TCRdb on the multiplex PCR reads, yielding one entry per CDR3 protein. The sample yields more than 85,000 distinct CDR3 sequences, 50% to 70% seen once. Sample: distant non-tumor lung tissue. These receptors all stem from a man aged 60 to 69 with non-small cell lung cancer.

Notes on this clonotype: The conserved closing phenylalanine or tryptophan is absent in this CDR3, likely reflecting a read error. The DNA is left out, because the CDR3 cannot be placed on it with certainty; the CDR3 is given as TCRdb lists it. J is TRBJ2-7 and V is TRBV6-2 or TRBV6-3. Germline CDR1 MNHEY, CDR2 SVGEGT. The CDR3 spans 12 residues, counting both ends. The CDR3 reads CASSQFLYEQYL.

This clonotype was observed a few times. Given the absence of the conserved phenylalanine or tryptophan at the CDR3 end, a read error is likely. The chain combines TRBV11-2 with TRBJ2-2; D may be TRBD2 (7 bases). With 5 bases removed from V and 7 bases from J, the gap between germline ends came to 17 bases. The germline V gene has CDR1 SGHAT and CDR2 FQNNGV. The CDR3 loop spans 15 amino acids. CDR3 in amino acids: CASSRGAWFVGELFV. The DNA for the CDR3 is TGTGCCAGCAGCCGGGGGGCCTGGTTTGTCGGGGAGCTGTTTGTT.

Note on this clonotype: Compared with germline, one end of the junction differs, possibly owing to a read error. The chain recombines TRBV13 with TRBJ2-1, with TRBD2 identical over 11 bases. The CDR3 sequence is 18 residues long. From germline, CDR1 is PRHDT and CDR2 FYEKMQ (reference sequence). For the CDR3, the DNA is TGTGCCAGCAGCTTTCTTCTAGCGGGGGGTTCCTCCTGCAATGAACAGTTCTTC. Protein: CASSFLLAGGSSCNEQFF.

With regard to this clonotype: A much more abundant neighbour one base away suggests this may be a read error. The CDR3 reads CASEPNLGVWGQAFF. DNA of the CDR3: TGTGCCAGCGAACCGAATCTCGGAGTGTGGGGGCAAGCTTTCTTT. The chain recombines TRBV6-5 with TRBJ1-1, with a possible D match to TRBD1 (6 bases). CDR3 length equals 15 residues. The V end was cut by 8 bases, the J end by 9 bases, with 25 bases between. Germline loops: CDR1 MNHEY, CDR2 SVGAGI.

As concerns this clonotype: Given the absence of the conserved phenylalanine or tryptophan at the CDR3 end, a read error is likely. The CDR3 protein is CSVDGSGANVLTL. The CDR3 bases are TGCAGCGTTGATGGTTCTGGGGCCAACGTCCTGACTTTA. The chain combines TRBV29-1 with TRBJ2-6; D gene uncertain. Germline CDR1 and CDR2: SQVTM and ANQGSEA. Between the trimmed V and J ends, which lost 3 bases and 1 base, there was a span of 4 bases. This CDR3 region has 13 residues.

The chain combines TRBV6-5 with TRBJ1-3, with D possibly TRBD1 on 5 matching bases. This CDR3 has 16 amino acids. Germline V gene data show CDR1 as MNHEY and CDR2 as SVGAGI. V was shortened by 5 bases and J by 0 bases, with 14 bases between the two germline ends. The CDR3 DNA sequence: TGTGCCAGCAGTAGATCCGGGGCAGACTCTGGAAACACCATATATTTT. Its translation: CASSRSGADSGNTIYF.

As regards this clonotype: A single base separates this from a much larger clone, so it may be a read error. The missing conserved phenylalanine or tryptophan at the end of this CDR3 makes a read error likely. V is TRBV11-2 and J is TRBJ1-1; D is unresolved. This CDR3 comprises 11 residues. Germline CDR1 and CDR2: SGHAT and FQNNGV. DNA for the CDR3: TGTGACAGCAGCCTCGGACCTAGGGCTTTCTCT. Protein: CDSSLGPRAFS.

Of note for this clonotype: An end of the junction differs from the germline gene, which may be a read error. The chain is built from TRBV29-1 and TRBJ2-1; 10 nucleotides line up with TRBD2. The CDR3 is made up of 17 amino acids. Per the germline V gene, CDR1 is SQVTM and CDR2 is ANQGSEA. CDR3 bases: TGCAGCGTTACAAGGCCGTCTAGCGGGAGATCCTATAATGAGCAGTTCTTC. Its translation is CSVTRPSSGRSYNEQFF.

Points on this clonotype: A read error may account for a junction end that differs from germline. The V and J genes are TRBV6-5 and TRBJ2-7, with D possibly being TRBD2 (6 bases). Germline V gene lookup returns CDR1 MNHEY and CDR2 SVGAGI. This CDR3 region has 18 residues. In nucleotides, the CDR3 is TGTGCCAGCAGTTACTCGATGAGAAACAGCGGGTCCTCCTGCGAGCAGTATTTC. It is translated as CASSYSMRNSGSSCEQYF.

Remarks on this clonotype: A much larger clonotype is one base distant, so this may be a read error. The chain couples TRBV7-9 to TRBJ2-7; possible D gene TRBD2, 7 bases. The CDR3 contains 16 residues. The germline V gene has CDR1 SEHNR and CDR2 FQNEAQ (reference sequence). Trimming cost V 6 bases and J 0 bases, with 18 bases left between them. The CDR3 reads CASRALGGQNSYEQYF. DNA of the CDR3: TGTGCCAGCAGAGCACTCGGGGGGCAAAACTCCTACGAGCAGTACTTC.

Comment on this clonotype: At one boundary the junction diverges from the germline segment, which might be a read error. As DNA, the CDR3 is TGTGTCAGCAGCAGGATCGGGGGGAGCACTGAAGCGTTCTTT. This codes for CVSSRIGGSTEAFF. The V call is TRBV11-1, the J call TRBJ1-1, with D tentatively TRBD1 (5 bases). In germline, CDR1 is SGHAT, CDR2 FQDESV (reference sequence). The CDR3 loop spans 14 amino acids.

As for this clonotype: Since a much larger clone is just one base distant, this may be a read error. The chain is built from TRBV12-3 or TRBV12-4 and TRBJ1-5, with TRBD1 identical over 8 bases. The CDR3 is 15 residues long. The CDR3 sequence: CTSSVDRVGNQPQHF. The CDR3, as DNA: TGTACCAGCAGTGTGGACAGGGTTGGCAATCAGCCCCAGCATTTT.

The chain is built from TRBV10-3 and TRBJ2-7; D ambiguous. Germline V gene lookup returns CDR1 ENHRY and CDR2 SYGVKD. The length of the CDR3 is 12 residues. The V and J ends lost 3 bases and 1 base respectively, with 4 bases between them. This CDR3 is CAISEQSYEQYF. CDR3 in DNA: TGTGCCATCAGTGAACAGTCCTACGAGCAGTACTTC.

This clonotype appeared many times. The V call is TRBV10-1, the J call TRBJ2-3; D is ambiguous. Germline V gives CDR1 WNHNN, CDR2 SYGVQD (reference sequence). Trimming removed 2 bases at V and 3 bases at J, with 3 bases between. This CDR3 spans 12 amino acids. CDR3 amino acids: CASSEGTDTQYF. CDR3 DNA: TGCGCCAGCAGTGAGGGGACAGATACGCAGTATTTT.

This sequence joins TRBV28 and TRBJ2-5; D is perhaps TRBD1 (5 bases). From germline, CDR1 is MDHEN and CDR2 SYDVKM. V was cut by 5 bases and J by 5 bases, with 24 bases left in between. The CDR3 loop spans 17 amino acids. The CDR3 sequence: CASSIDRHTSVWETQYF. For the CDR3, the DNA is TGTGCCAGCAGTATTGACAGACATACTTCAGTTTGGGAGACCCAGTACTTC.

This chain connects TRBV6-5 to TRBJ2-5, with D hard to call. Germline V CDR1 and CDR2: MNHEY, SVGAGI. V lost 9 bases and J lost 1, with 12 bases in between. The CDR3 has 13 residues. CDR3 nucleotide sequence: TGTGCCAGTACTATCATTTCCCAAGAGACCCAGTACTTC. Its protein is CASTIISQETQYF.

This clonotype occurred a few times. The gene calls are TRBV28 and TRBJ2-1; TRBD1 matches at 9 bases. J gave up 7 bases and V 1 base, and 11 bases lay outside the gene matches. Germline lookup yields CDR1 MDHEN and CDR2 SYDVKM. The CDR3 contains 17 residues. CDR3 nucleotide sequence: TGTGCCAGCAGTTTATCTTCCCTAGGACAGGGGATAAATGAGCAGTTCTTC. Its translation is CASSLSSLGQGINEQFF.

As concerns this clonotype: A junction end diverges from the germline sequence, so it may reflect a read error. The V and J genes are TRBV12-3 or TRBV12-4 and TRBJ1-5, with D hard to call. The CDR3 covers 15 residues. CDR3 loop: CDSSFGLRSNQPQHF. In nucleotides, the CDR3 is TGTGACAGCAGCTTCGGGCTACGCAGCAATCAGCCCCAGCATTTT.

To note about this clonotype: Given a much more abundant clone one base away, this may be a read error. The J gene is TRBJ1-4, the V gene TRBV20-1; D perhaps matches TRBD1 (6 bases). Germline V gives CDR1 DFQATT, CDR2 SNEGSKA (reference sequence). CDR3 length: 13 amino acids. This CDR3 reads CCAGGGSGGKLFF. In DNA form, the CDR3 reads TGCTGTGCGGGAGGGGGGAGTGGGGGAAAACTGTTTTTT.

This clonotype was found a few times. The chain employs TRBV4-1 and TRBJ2-5, with unresolved D. This CDR3 contains 13 residues. Trimming left V 1 base short and J 4 bases short, with 7 bases between. Germline CDR1 is MGHRA and CDR2 is YSYEKL. The CDR3 coding sequence is TGCGCCAGCAGCCAAGCTCCCCGAGAGACCCAGTACTTC. It is translated as CASSQAPRETQYF.

With respect to this clonotype: This may come from a read error, since a much larger clone is one base off. The chain couples TRBV24-1 to TRBJ2-3; possibly TRBD1 for D (6 bases). CDR1 and CDR2 (germline): KGHDR, SFDVKD. There are 16 residues in the CDR3. CDR3 nucleotides: TGTGCCACCAGTGATCTTCACAGGGAAGGCACAGATACGCGGTATTTT. This sequence encodes CATSDLHREGTDTRYF.

Turning to this clonotype: A read error may account for a junction end that differs from germline. The genes are TRBV20-1 and TRBJ2-7; a weak D match, TRBD2 (5 bases). This CDR3 comprises 14 residues. Germline V CDR1 and CDR2: DFQATT, SNEGSKA (reference sequence). The CDR3 region has the DNA TGCAGTACTAGACGGGGTCCCTGCGACTACGAGCAGTACTTC. Encoded protein: CSTRRGPCDYEQYF.

This clonotype appeared a few times. A read error is possible here, since a much larger clone lies one base away. The V gene is TRBV10-3, the J gene TRBJ2-5, with D perhaps TRBD1 (6 bases). Germline V gives CDR1 ENHRY, CDR2 SYGVKD. The CDR3 runs to 15 residues. CDR3 amino acids: CAINEIQGTQETQYF. The CDR3, as DNA: TGTGCCATCAATGAGATTCAGGGGACACAAGAGACCCAGTACTTC.

This clonotype was detected only once. The chain couples TRBV6-2 or TRBV6-3 to TRBJ2-2, with 7 nucleotides matching TRBD1. CDR1 and CDR2 from the germline V gene are MNHEY and SVGEGT. Losses at the gene ends were 6 bases for V and 2 bases for J; bases not matched to a gene: 9. The CDR3 length is 16 residues. CDR3 loop: CASRQGRETNTGELFF. In DNA form, the CDR3 reads TGTGCCAGCAGACAGGGGCGAGAGACCAACACCGGGGAGCTGTTTTTT.

V gene TRBV12-3 or TRBV12-4 combines with J gene TRBJ2-1; a weak D match, TRBD2 (7 bases). This CDR3 contains 17 residues. V was trimmed by 4 bases and J by 5 bases, leaving 21 bases between them. The DNA for the CDR3 is TGTGCCAGCAGTTCACCCAACGGGGGGCTGACGGACAATGAGCAGTTCTTC. Protein product: CASSSPNGGLTDNEQFF.

Comments on this clonotype: A much more abundant neighbour one base away suggests this may be a read error. The chain links TRBV12-3 or TRBV12-4 to TRBJ2-1; TRBD2 agrees at 7 bases. The trim removed 10 bases at V and 9 bases at J, leaving 12 bases unmatched. This CDR3 is built from 13 residues. The CDR3 here is CANRWGWEGEQFF. CDR3 bases: TGTGCCAACAGGTGGGGATGGGAGGGTGAGCAGTTCTTC.

This clonotype was seen only a few times. The junction shows a germline mismatch at one end, possibly a read error. This chain uses TRBV30 with TRBJ2-6, with D possibly matching TRBD1 (5 bases). Germline CDR1 GTSNPN, CDR2 SVGIG (reference sequence). This CDR3 has 13 amino acids. CDR3 coding DNA: TGTGCCTCAACTACCTCTGGGGCCAACGTCTTGACTTTC. Protein: CASTTSGANVLTF.

About this clonotype: Being one base from a much bigger clone, this may be a read error. The chain links TRBV7-8 to TRBJ2-5; D is unclear. CDR3 length: 11 residues. Germline lookup yields CDR1 SGHVS and CDR2 FQNEAQ. The CDR3 region is CASSSSLQRHF. CDR3 coding DNA: TGTGCCAGCAGCTCGTCTCTTCAGAGACACTTC.

This chain joins TRBV20-1 and TRBJ2-7; TRBD1 aligns across 7 bases. From germline, CDR1 is DFQATT and CDR2 SNEGSKA (reference sequence). The V gene end was trimmed by 5 bases and the J gene end by 0 bases; junction bases not matched to a gene: 4. The CDR3 sequence is 13 residues long. The CDR3 coding sequence is TGCAGTGCTCCGGGACAGAACTCCTACGAGCAGTACTTC. This encodes CSAPGQNSYEQYF.

This clonotype was picked up many times. The rearrangement joins TRBV30 to TRBJ1-2, with D tentatively TRBD1 (5 bases). The CDR3 has 14 amino acids. Trimming left V 2 bases short and J 6 bases short, with 16 bases between. Germline V gene data show CDR1 as GTSNPN and CDR2 as SVGIG (reference sequence). This CDR3 reads CAWSSTGTRDGYTF. Here the CDR3 DNA reads TGTGCCTGGAGTTCAACCGGGACGCGAGATGGCTACACCTTC. Filled out from reference TRBV30 and TRBJ1-2, the complete variable domain reads SQTIHQWPATLVQPVGSPLSLECTVEGTSNPNLYWYRQAAGRGLQLLFYSVGIGQISSEVPQNLSASRPQDRQFILSSKKLLLSDSGFYLCAWSSTGTRDGYTFGSGTRLTVV.

The chain carries TRBV6-2 or TRBV6-3 and TRBJ2-1, with 8 nucleotides matching TRBD2. The DNA end favors TRBJ2-7, so the J call may be wrong. CDR3 size: 16 residues. Looked up from germline, CDR1 is MNHEY and CDR2 is SVGEGT. The DNA of the CDR3 is TGTGCCAGCAGCACCCCGATAATAGCGGGGTACAACGAGCAGTACTTC. Residues: CASSTPIIAGYNEQYF.